These 19 T cell receptor beta chains were all obtained from the same sample, sequenced in a study of blood T cells in healthy people across ages. Then a second PCR, running roughly 7 to 11 cycles, was carried out with a sample-barcoded 5' primer and a J-beta primer mix. TCRdb redid the calling of the 5' RACE reads with MiXCR, one entry per CDR3 protein. The table records about 1.5 million distinct CDR3 sequences, roughly 43% of them present only once. The specimen was blood. The source is a woman aged 18-35 years in good health.

The V call is TRBV9, the J call TRBJ1-2; tentative D call: TRBD1 (6 bases). This CDR3 has 18 residues. CDR1 is SGDLS, CDR2 YYNGEE, per germline. V lost 2 bases and J lost 1, with 21 bases in between. CDR3 amino acids: CASSVAPGRTRGNYGYTF. The CDR3, as DNA: TGTGCCAGCAGCGTTGCTCCGGGACGTACCAGGGGTAACTATGGCTACACCTTC.

The chain carries TRBV7-2 and TRBJ2-3; 11 bases are a match to TRBD2. V trimming: 4 bases; J trimming: 4 bases; junction bases outside the gene matches: 10. Germline CDR1 reads SGHTA; CDR2 reads FQGNSA. The CDR3 is made up of 17 amino acids. The CDR3 reads CASSYKELAGVADTQYF. CDR3 coding DNA: TGTGCCAGCAGCTATAAGGAACTAGCGGGAGTCGCAGATACGCAGTATTTT.

The chain carries TRBV13 and TRBJ1-2; D uncertain. Germline CDR1 PRHDT, CDR2 FYEKMQ (reference sequence). The V end lost 4 bases, the J end lost 4 bases, and 19 bases lay between the germline ends. CDR3 length: 16 residues. In nucleotides, the CDR3 is TGTGCCAGCAGCTCGGCGGACGGATTGGATGGCTATGGCTACACCTTC. Encoded protein: CASSSADGLDGYGYTF.

J is TRBJ2-3 and V is TRBV14, with TRBD1 matching over 9 bases. Trimming took 3 bases from V and 7 from J; bases not matched to a gene: 14. Germline V CDR1 and CDR2: SGHDN, FVKESK. This CDR3 comprises 17 residues. The CDR3 spells CASSQVQGATAGYTQYF. CDR3 nucleotides: TGTGCCAGCAGCCAGGTACAGGGGGCAACGGCCGGTTATACGCAGTATTTT.

The chain carries TRBV20-1 and TRBJ1-4; the D is unclear. V lost 1 base to trimming and J lost 4 bases, with 10 bases between them. This CDR3 is 14 amino acids long. Germline CDR1 is DFQATT and CDR2 is SNEGSKA (reference sequence). The CDR3: CSARGGQVNEKLFF. The CDR3 nucleotides read TGCAGTGCTAGAGGTGGGCAGGTTAATGAAAAACTGTTTTTT.

The chain combines TRBV3-1 with TRBJ1-1, with TRBD1 identical over 7 bases. CDR1 and CDR2 from the germline V gene are LGHDT and YNNKEL (reference sequence). The trim removed 0 bases at V and 5 bases at J, leaving 6 bases unmatched. CDR3 length: 15 residues. The CDR3 loop reads CASSQEGGYRTEAFF. The CDR3 DNA reads TGTGCCAGCAGCCAAGAAGGGGGCTATCGGACTGAAGCTTTCTTT.

V gene TRBV2 combines with J gene TRBJ2-1, with a weak D call TRBD2 (6 bases). The J call is in doubt because the DNA end fits TRBJ2-7 better. The CDR3 has 16 amino acids. Germline CDR1 and CDR2: SNHLY and FYNNEI. CDR3 DNA sequence: TGTGCCAGCAGGAAGAGAGGGGACTCCTCCTACAATGAGCAGTACTTC. It translates to CASRKRGDSSYNEQYF.

This clonotype was observed a few times. The rearrangement uses TRBV21-1 and TRBJ2-7; the table's D call TRBD1 went unverified against the DNA. TRBV21-1 is an annotated pseudogene. The CDR3 extends over 17 amino acids. DNA for the CDR3: TGTGCCAGCAAGACTCATGGGGACAAAGAAATGTCCGACGAGCAGTACTTC. Amino acids: CASKTHGDKEMSDEQYF.

The V call is TRBV7-2, the J call TRBJ2-7; D unclear. The CDR3 totals 11 residues. Germline-derived CDR1 and CDR2 are SGHTA and FQGNSA. The V end lost 4 bases, the J end lost 7 bases, and 8 bases lay between the germline ends. The CDR3 reads CASSSFGEQYF. The CDR3 DNA reads TGTGCCAGCAGCTCTTTCGGGGAGCAGTACTTC.

The V gene is TRBV29-1, the J gene TRBJ2-4; D is unclear. The DNA matches TRBJ2-7 better at its end, which makes the J call doubtful. Germline CDR1 is SQVTM and CDR2 is ANQGSEA. This CDR3 has 13 residues. The chain's CDR3 is CSVELDSSYEQYF. CDR3 nucleotide sequence: TGCAGCGTTGAACTGGATTCCTCCTACGAGCAGTACTTC.

As for this clonotype: A read error may account for a junction end that differs from germline. V is TRBV4-1 and J is TRBJ1-2, with 7 bases identical to TRBD1. The CDR3 consists of 15 residues. Germline V gives CDR1 MGHRA, CDR2 YSYEKL. The CDR3 is CASSQDQGVMYDYTF. CDR3 DNA: TGCGCCAGCAGCCAGGATCAGGGGGTTATGTATGACTACACCTTC.

This clonotype was detected once. The V and J genes are TRBV7-2 and TRBJ1-1; D remains ambiguous. V dropped 1 base and J dropped 3 bases, with 12 bases sitting between them. This CDR3 comprises 15 residues. Per the germline V gene, CDR1 is SGHTA and CDR2 is FQGNSA. The CDR3 here is CASSLVRTPDTEAFF. CDR3 coding DNA: TGTGCCAGCAGCTTAGTAAGGACTCCCGACACTGAAGCTTTCTTT.

This clonotype has just a few counts. V gene TRBV24-1 combines with J gene TRBJ2-5; D may be TRBD1 (5 bases). Germline loops: CDR1 KGHDR, CDR2 SFDVKD. The CDR3 consists of 13 residues. Deletions cut 4 bases from V and 3 bases from J, with 8 bases between. The CDR3 DNA is TGTGCCACCAGTGAGGCAGGGAAAGAGACCCAGTACTTC. This gives the protein CATSEAGKETQYF.

The sample holds many counts of this clonotype. The V and J genes are TRBV29-1 and TRBJ2-5, with D hard to call. Looked up from germline, CDR1 is SQVTM and CDR2 is ANQGSEA. Trimming took 3 bases from V and 5 from J, leaving 16 bases between them. The CDR3 is 14 amino acids. CDR3 residues: CSVEPSLRRETQYF. DNA of the CDR3: TGCAGCGTTGAGCCCAGCCTCCGGCGGGAGACCCAGTACTTC.

The chain carries TRBV30 and TRBJ2-7; the match to TRBD2 covers 7 bases. In germline, CDR1 is GTSNPN, CDR2 SVGIG (reference sequence). Germline trimming cut 0 bases from V and 6 bases from J; bases unmatched to any gene: 5. This CDR3 has 13 amino acids. CDR3 DNA: TGTGCCTGGAGTGTACTTAGGGAGGGCGAGCAGTACTTC. Encoded protein: CAWSVLREGEQYF.

This chain joins TRBV3-1 and TRBJ1-4; unclear D gene. CDR1 and CDR2 from the germline V gene are LGHDT and YNNKEL (reference sequence). The V and J ends lost 7 bases and 8 bases respectively, with 17 bases between them. There are 14 residues in the CDR3. Here the CDR3 reads CASTRLNRKEKLFF. CDR3 in DNA: TGTGCCAGCACCCGACTGAACAGAAAGGAAAAACTGTTTTTT.

This rearrangement joins TRBV4-3 to TRBJ2-5; 7 bases align to TRBD2. The CDR3 loop spans 15 amino acids. Per the germline V gene, CDR1 is LGHNA and CDR2 is YSLEER. V dropped 4 bases and J dropped 5; count of bases not matched to a gene: 10. CDR3 protein: CASSLGAGAEETQYF. As DNA, the CDR3 is TGCGCCAGCAGCCTAGGGGCGGGAGCCGAGGAGACCCAGTACTTC.

The gene calls are TRBV28 and TRBJ1-5, with 8 bases lining up with TRBD1. With V trimmed by 6 bases and J by 2 bases, 6 bases remained unmatched. Germline CDR1 reads MDHEN; CDR2 reads SYDVKM. The CDR3 sequence is 15 residues long. CDR3 nucleotide sequence: TGTGCCAGCAGCTACAGGGGGTATGGCAATCAGCCCCAGCATTTT. Amino acids: CASSYRGYGNQPQHF.

CDR3 nucleotides: TGCGCCAGCAGCAAGGGTTTTAACGGGGTCGATCAGCCCCAGCATTTT. Translation gives CASSKGFNGVDQPQHF. The chain combines TRBV4-3 with TRBJ1-5; D unclear. Looked up from germline, CDR1 is LGHNA and CDR2 is YSLEER. V was clipped by 5 bases and J by 5 bases, with 19 bases between them. CDR3 size: 16 residues.